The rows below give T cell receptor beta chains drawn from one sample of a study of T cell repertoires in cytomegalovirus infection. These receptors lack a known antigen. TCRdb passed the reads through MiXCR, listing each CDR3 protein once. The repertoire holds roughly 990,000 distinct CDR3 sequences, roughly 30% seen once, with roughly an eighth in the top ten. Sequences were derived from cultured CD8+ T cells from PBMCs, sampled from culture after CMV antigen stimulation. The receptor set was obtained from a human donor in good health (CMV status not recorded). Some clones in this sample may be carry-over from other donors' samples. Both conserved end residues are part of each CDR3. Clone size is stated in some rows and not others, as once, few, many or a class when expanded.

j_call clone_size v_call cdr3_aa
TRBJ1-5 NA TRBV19 CASSIYGHSNQPQHF
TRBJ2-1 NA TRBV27 CATKEGVAYNEQFF
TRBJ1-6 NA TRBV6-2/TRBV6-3 CASSEQEYSPLHF
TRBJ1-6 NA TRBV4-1 CASSQDDTYSPLHF
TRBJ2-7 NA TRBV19 CASSIGDRGPYEQYF
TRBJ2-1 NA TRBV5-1 CARTVPSGNEQFF
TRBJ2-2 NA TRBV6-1 CASSHIQGTTGELFF
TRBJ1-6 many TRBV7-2 CASSLDRSSYNSPLHF
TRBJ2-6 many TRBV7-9 CASSLVVGNTGANVLTF
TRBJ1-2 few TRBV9 CASSVGGGVSAGGYTF